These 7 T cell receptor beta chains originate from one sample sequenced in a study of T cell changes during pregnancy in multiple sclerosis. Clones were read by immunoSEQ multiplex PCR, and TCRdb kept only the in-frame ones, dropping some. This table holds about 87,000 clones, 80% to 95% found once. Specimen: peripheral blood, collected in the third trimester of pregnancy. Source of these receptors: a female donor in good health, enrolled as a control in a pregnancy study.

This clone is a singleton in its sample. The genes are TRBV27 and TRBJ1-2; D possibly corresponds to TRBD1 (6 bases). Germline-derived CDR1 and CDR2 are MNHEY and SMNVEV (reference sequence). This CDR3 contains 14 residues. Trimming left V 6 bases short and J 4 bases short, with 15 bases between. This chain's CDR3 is CASRHLDSTYGYTF. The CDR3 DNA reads TGTGCCAGCAGGCATCTGGACAGTACCTATGGCTACACCTTC.

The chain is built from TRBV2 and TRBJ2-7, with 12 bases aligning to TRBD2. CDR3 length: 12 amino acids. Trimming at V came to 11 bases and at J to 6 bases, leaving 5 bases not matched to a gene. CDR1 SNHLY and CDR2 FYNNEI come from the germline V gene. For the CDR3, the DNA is TGTGCCTTACCGGGACTAGCGGGCGAGCAGTACTTC. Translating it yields CALPGLAGEQYF.

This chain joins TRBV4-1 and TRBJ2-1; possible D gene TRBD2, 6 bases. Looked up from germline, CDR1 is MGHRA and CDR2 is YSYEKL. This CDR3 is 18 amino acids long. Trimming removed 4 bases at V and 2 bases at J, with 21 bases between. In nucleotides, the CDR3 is TGCGCCAGCAGCCCCAGTGGGCGGGACCCAGGTCCCTACAATGAGCAGTTCTTC. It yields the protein CASSPSGRDPGPYNEQFF.

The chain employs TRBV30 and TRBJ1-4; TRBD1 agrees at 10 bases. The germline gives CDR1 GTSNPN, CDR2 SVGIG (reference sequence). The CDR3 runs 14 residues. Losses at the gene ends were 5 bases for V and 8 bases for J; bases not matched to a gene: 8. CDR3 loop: CAWARRDRGEKLFF. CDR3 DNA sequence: TGTGCCTGGGCCCGAAGGGACAGGGGAGAAAAACTGTTTTTT.

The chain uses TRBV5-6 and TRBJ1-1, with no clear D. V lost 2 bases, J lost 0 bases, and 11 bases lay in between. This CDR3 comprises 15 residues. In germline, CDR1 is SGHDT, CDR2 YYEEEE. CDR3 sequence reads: CASSFWRDLNTEAFF. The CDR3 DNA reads TGTGCCAGCAGCTTCTGGAGGGATCTGAACACTGAAGCTTTCTTT. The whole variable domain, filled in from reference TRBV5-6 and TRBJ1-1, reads DAGVTQSPTHLIKTRGQQVTLRCSPKSGHDTVSWYQQALGQGPQFIFQYYEEEERQRGNFPDRFSGHQFPNYSSELNVNALLLGDSALYLCASSFWRDLNTEAFFGQGTRLTVV.

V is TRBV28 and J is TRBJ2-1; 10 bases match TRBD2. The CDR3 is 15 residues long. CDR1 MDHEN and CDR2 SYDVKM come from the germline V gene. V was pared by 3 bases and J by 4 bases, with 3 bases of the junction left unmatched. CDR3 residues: CASSLSLAGYNEQFF. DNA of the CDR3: TGTGCCAGCAGTTTGTCACTAGCGGGATACAATGAGCAGTTCTTC.

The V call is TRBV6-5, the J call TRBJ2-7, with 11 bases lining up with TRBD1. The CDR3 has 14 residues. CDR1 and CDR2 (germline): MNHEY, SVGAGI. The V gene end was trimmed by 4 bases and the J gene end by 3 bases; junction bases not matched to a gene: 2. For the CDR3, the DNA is TGTGCCAGCAGTTGGGGGACAGGGGGCTACGAGCAGTACTTC. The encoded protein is CASSWGTGGYEQYF.